The text below deals with one T cell receptor (beta chain). The length of the CDR3 is 13 residues. Looked up from germline, CDR1 is MDHEN and CDR2 is SYDVKM. Naive cells were sorted as CD45RO-, CCR7+, CD27+ and CD95-. The libraries of TRB cDNA were constructed through 5' RACE using UMI labels. Following a re-call of the 5' RACE reads, TCRdb has one entry per CDR3 protein and lacks DNA. The sample table includes 20,000 to 30,000 distinct CDR3 sequences. The data derive from a study of CXCR3-negative and CXCR3-positive naive CD8 T cells. The gene calls are TRBV28 and TRBJ1-2. The sequence was collected from a human donor in good health. Some clones in this sample may be carry-over from other donors' samples. The sequencing input was naive CXCR3- CD8+ T cells from blood. The sample's subset: CD45RO-CCR7+CD27+CD95- naive CD8+ T cells lacking CXCR3 (TNR3-). The CDR3 here is CASSSFGDYGYTF.